The present entry profiles one T cell receptor beta chain with its context. This sample was taken from a study of graft-versus-host responses after intestinal transplantation. The CDR3 spans 13 residues. The V and J ends lost 11 bases and 2 bases respectively, with 15 bases between them. CDR1 and CDR2 from the germline V gene are SEHNR and FQNEAQ (reference sequence). Intraepithelial and lamina propria lymphocytes were freed from processed graft tissue. Assay: immunoSEQ multiplex PCR; the TCRdb copy retains only in-frame clones and omits some. The sample lists roughly 5,600 clones; around 74% were seen once.

The sequences come from ileum tissue, collected about 230 days after intestinal transplant. This TCR derives from a human patient who received an intestinal transplant, so some T cells may come from the graft donor. The rearrangement links TRBV7-9 to TRBJ2-5, with D possibly being TRBD1 (6 bases). CDR3 protein: CACRRDTQETQYF. CDR3 nucleotide sequence: TGTGCCTGCCGCAGGGACACTCAAGAGACCCAGTACTTC.